Presented here are 28 T cell receptor beta chains from one specimen sequenced in a study of blood T cells in healthy people across ages. Primers used in a second PCR of roughly 6 to 12 cycles were a sample-barcoded 5' primer and a J-beta primer mix. Via MiXCR, TCRdb re-called the 5' RACE reads, giving one row per CDR3 protein. The sample shows about 1,600,000 distinct CDR3 sequences, roughly 40% of them seen only once. Material: blood. The receptors shown here come from a woman between 18 and 30 years old in good health.

This clonotype was found a few times. This chain uses TRBV20-1 with TRBJ2-1; D unresolved. CDR3 length: 15 amino acids. CDR1 and CDR2 from the germline V gene are DFQATT and SNEGSKA (reference sequence). V lost 0 bases, J lost 5 bases, and 14 bases lay in between. The CDR3 region has the DNA TGCAGTGCTAGAGATCAAGACTGGCCTAACAATGAGCAGTTCTTC. Its translation: CSARDQDWPNNEQFF.

The chain recombines TRBV20-1 with TRBJ1-1, with D maybe TRBD1 (6 bases). The germline V gene encodes CDR1 DFQATT and CDR2 SNEGSKA (reference sequence). The V and J ends lost 3 bases and 3 bases respectively, with 17 bases between them. The CDR3 has 15 amino acids. This chain's CDR3 is CSARPRETGYTEAFF. For the CDR3, the DNA is TGCAGTGCTAGGCCACGAGAAACAGGGTACACTGAAGCTTTCTTT.

This chain joins TRBV7-9 and TRBJ1-2, with no clear D. Germline V gene lookup returns CDR1 SEHNR and CDR2 FQNEAQ (reference sequence). Trimming left V 5 bases short and J 6 bases short, with 10 bases between. The CDR3 spans 12 residues. The DNA for the CDR3 is TGTGCCAGCAGCCACGCCGGGGATGGCTACACCTTC. It translates to CASSHAGDGYTF.

This clonotype occurred a few times. This rearrangement joins TRBV20-1 to TRBJ1-5, with 7 bases identical to TRBD1. The CDR3 has 13 amino acids. CDR1 DFQATT and CDR2 SNEGSKA come from the germline V gene (reference sequence). J gave up 3 bases and V 6 bases, and 5 bases lay outside the gene matches. CDR3 bases: TGCAGTGCCACGGGACAGTTCAATCAGCCCCAGCATTTT. Translation: CSATGQFNQPQHF.

CDR3 coding DNA: TGTGCCAGTAGGGGAGATAAGGGGTCCGTGGCCGAGCAGTACTTC. It codes for CASRGDKGSVAEQYF. The chain links TRBV19 to TRBJ2-5; D may correspond to TRBD1 or TRBD2 (5 bases each). The DNA matches TRBJ2-7 better at its end, which makes the J call doubtful. CDR1 and CDR2 (germline): LNHDA, SQIVND (reference sequence). The CDR3 has 15 amino acids.

The V gene is TRBV10-3, the J gene TRBJ2-1, with D uncertain. The germline V gene has CDR1 ENHRY and CDR2 SYGVKD. Trimming removed 9 bases from V and 5 bases from J, with 17 bases in between. CDR3 length equals 14 residues. The CDR3 loop is CAMRSGGPHNEQFF. CDR3 coding DNA: TGTGCCATGAGGAGTGGTGGTCCCCACAATGAGCAGTTCTTC.

The chain links TRBV11-1 to TRBJ2-3; maybe TRBD1 (5 bases). The CDR3 spans 15 residues. With 1 base removed from V and 3 bases from J, the gap between germline ends came to 11 bases. The germline CDR1 and CDR2 sequences are SGHAT and FQDESV (reference sequence). CDR3 region: CASSLGQFLTDTQYF. In DNA form, the CDR3 reads TGTGCCAGCAGCTTAGGACAGTTCTTAACAGATACGCAGTATTTT.

This clonotype was found a few times. The chain combines TRBV28 with TRBJ1-1; D gene ambiguous. The germline V gene encodes CDR1 MDHEN and CDR2 SYDVKM. CDR3 length: 15 amino acids. V lost 8 bases to trimming and J lost 0 bases, with 16 bases between them. The CDR3 here is CASASWQKLNTEAFF. The CDR3 DNA follows: TGTGCCAGCGCATCATGGCAGAAGTTGAACACTGAAGCTTTCTTT.

This clonotype was seen only a few times. The chain combines TRBV4-2 with TRBJ2-3; D is unclear. V was pared by 4 bases and J by 6 bases, with 14 bases between. The length of the CDR3 is 14 residues. Per the germline V gene, CDR1 is LGHNA and CDR2 is YNFKEQ. DNA of the CDR3: TGTGCCAGCAGCCCCTACTCTAGGAGCGATACGCAGTATTTT. This codes for CASSPYSRSDTQYF.

The chain joins TRBV11-2 to TRBJ1-6; a weak D match, TRBD1 (5 bases). V was pared by 8 bases and J by 0 bases, with 11 bases between. Germline V gives CDR1 SGHAT, CDR2 FQNNGV. The CDR3 loop spans 15 amino acids. DNA for the CDR3: TGTGCCAGCGGGGACTTGAGCTCCTATAATTCACCCCTCCACTTT. It encodes CASGDLSSYNSPLHF.

The chain links TRBV9 to TRBJ2-1; D unclear. The CDR3 is made up of 14 amino acids. V was shortened by 0 bases and J by 5 bases, with 9 bases between the two germline ends. The germline V gene has CDR1 SGDLS and CDR2 YYNGEE. CDR3 sequence reads: CASSVVDTNNEQFF. The CDR3 coding sequence is TGTGCCAGCAGCGTAGTGGATACCAACAATGAGCAGTTCTTC.

V usage is TRBV11-1 and J usage is TRBJ2-7; D possibly corresponds to TRBD1 (6 bases). Germline CDR1 and CDR2: SGHAT and FQDESV (reference sequence). Trimming removed 2 bases at V and 3 bases at J, with 14 bases between. The CDR3 has 15 residues. The CDR3 nucleotides are TGTGCCAGCAGCTTACTAGAGACAGGAATCTACGAGCAGTACTTC. This sequence encodes CASSLLETGIYEQYF.

V is TRBV12-3 or TRBV12-4 and J is TRBJ2-7, with D perhaps matching TRBD2 (5 bases). V shed 3 bases and J shed 6 bases, with 15 bases lying between them. This CDR3 has 14 amino acids. CDR3 protein: CASSLSGPRGEQYF. CDR3 sequence (DNA): TGTGCCAGCAGTTTGTCCGGGCCTCGGGGCGAGCAGTACTTC.

This chain joins TRBV6-2 or TRBV6-3 and TRBJ2-1; perhaps TRBD2 as D (6 bases). The CDR3 consists of 15 residues. Trimming stripped 2 bases from V and 3 bases from J, with 11 bases between. The germline V gene has CDR1 MNHEY and CDR2 SVGEGT. CDR3 nucleotide sequence: TGTGCCAGCAGTTACGGGGAGGCCGGCTACAATGAGCAGTTCTTC. As protein: CASSYGEAGYNEQFF.

This clonotype came up a few times. The chain combines TRBV5-1 with TRBJ1-4; TRBD1 agrees at 11 bases. V dropped 0 bases and J dropped 8; count of bases not matched to a gene: 9. The germline V gene has CDR1 SGHRS and CDR2 YFSETQ. CDR3 length: 17 residues. CDR3: CASSLVTGTGGEEKLFF. In DNA, the CDR3 is TGCGCCAGCAGCTTGGTTACCGGGACAGGGGGAGAGGAAAAACTGTTTTTT.

The chain carries TRBV5-1 and TRBJ2-1; the D is unclear. This CDR3 has 15 residues. The ends were cut back, 4 bases at V and 0 bases at J, with 11 bases in the middle. Germline CDR1 is SGHRS and CDR2 is YFSETQ. The CDR3 reads CASSVVGYSYNEQFF. Here the CDR3 DNA reads TGCGCCAGCAGCGTCGTGGGGTACTCCTACAATGAGCAGTTCTTC.

This chain joins TRBV7-2 and TRBJ2-3; 8 bases are shared with TRBD1. The V segment lost 6 bases and the J segment 5 bases; nucleotides outside the gene matches: 13. CDR1 and CDR2 (germline): SGHTA, FQGNSA. This CDR3 region has 16 residues. The CDR3 coding sequence is TGTGCCAGCAGATACTCAGGGGGCCTGATAGTAGATACGCAGTATTTT. As protein: CASRYSGGLIVDTQYF.

This clonotype showed up just a few times. V and J are TRBV4-2 and TRBJ1-2; D gene unclear. V lost 0 bases and J lost 0, with 8 bases in between. This CDR3 is built from 15 residues. Germline-derived CDR1 and CDR2 are LGHNA and YNFKEQ. The CDR3 region is CASSQDPGSNYGYTF. The CDR3, as DNA: TGTGCCAGCAGCCAAGACCCGGGATCTAACTATGGCTACACCTTC.

The chain uses TRBV28 and TRBJ1-5; D remains unclear. The CDR3 is 16 residues long. Germline CDR1 reads MDHEN; CDR2 reads SYDVKM. The V and J ends lost 5 bases and 4 bases respectively, with 18 bases between them. The CDR3 bases are TGTGCCAGCAGTGGTTCCCTAGAGGCCGGGAATCAGCCCCAGCATTTT. As protein: CASSGSLEAGNQPQHF.

V usage is TRBV20-1 and J usage is TRBJ2-6, with D perhaps TRBD1 (6 bases). CDR3 size: 15 residues. Germline assignment: CDR1 DFQATT and CDR2 SNEGSKA (reference sequence). Trimming left V 2 bases short and J 4 bases short, with 12 bases between. The CDR3 spells CSARRQAEGANVLTF. CDR3 DNA: TGCAGTGCTAGACGACAGGCGGAAGGGGCCAACGTCCTGACTTTC.

V usage is TRBV5-1 and J usage is TRBJ2-7; 7 positions agree with TRBD1. The CDR3 covers 15 residues. CDR1 and CDR2 (germline): SGHRS, YFSETQ. The junction had 8 bases not matched to a gene; V was cut back by 3 bases and J by 2 bases. The CDR3 DNA reads TGCGCCAGCAGCTCTAACTACAGGGGTCCCTACGAGCAGTACTTC. It translates to CASSSNYRGPYEQYF.

This clonotype was seen only a few times. This rearrangement joins TRBV20-1 to TRBJ2-1; D call uncertain. Germline assignment: CDR1 DFQATT and CDR2 SNEGSKA (reference sequence). V dropped 5 bases and J dropped 7 bases, with 9 bases sitting between them. This CDR3 has 11 residues. The CDR3 sequence: CSAPVGNEQFF. For the CDR3, the DNA is TGCAGTGCTCCGGTCGGAAATGAGCAGTTCTTC.

The chain combines TRBV5-1 with TRBJ1-2; D not resolved. CDR3 length equals 14 residues. Germline lookup yields CDR1 SGHRS and CDR2 YFSETQ. V lost 4 bases and J lost 8, with 18 bases in between. CDR3: CASSMSTGSGGYTF. The CDR3 bases are TGCGCCAGCAGCATGTCGACCGGGAGCGGAGGCTACACCTTC.

This clonotype was counted a few times. J is TRBJ1-1 and V is TRBV29-1; maybe TRBD1 (5 bases). V shed 7 bases and J shed 1 base, with 10 bases lying between them. CDR1 is SQVTM, CDR2 ANQGSEA, per germline. This CDR3 is 12 amino acids long. This CDR3 reads CSAGGENTEAFF. CDR3 in DNA: TGCAGCGCCGGGGGGGAGAACACTGAAGCTTTCTTT. Filled out from reference TRBV29-1 and TRBJ1-1, the complete variable domain reads SAVISQKPSRDICQRGTSLTIQCQVDSQVTMMFWYRQQPGQSLTLIATANQGSEATYESGFVIDKFPISRPNLTFSTLTVSNMSPEDSSIYLCSAGGENTEAFFGQGTRLTVV.

The chain recombines TRBV2 with TRBJ2-3; TRBD2 matches at 13 bases. Looked up from germline, CDR1 is SNHLY and CDR2 is FYNNEI. V shed 6 bases, J shed 0 bases, and the junction held 6 bases outside the gene matches. This CDR3 has 17 residues. CDR3 region: CASRPGLAGYSTDTQYF. CDR3 DNA sequence: TGTGCCAGCAGGCCGGGACTAGCGGGATATAGCACAGATACGCAGTATTTT. The entire variable domain, with the rest obtained from reference TRBV2 and TRBJ2-3, is as follows: EPEVTQTPSHQVTQMGQEVILRCVPISNHLYFYWYRQILGQKVEFLVSFYNNEISEKSEIFDDQFSVERPDGSNFTLKIRSTKLEDSAMYFCASRPGLAGYSTDTQYFGPGTRLTVL.

This clonotype turned up a few times. V usage is TRBV20-1 and J usage is TRBJ2-1; 11 bases are shared with TRBD2. Germline CDR1 DFQATT, CDR2 SNEGSKA (reference sequence). V trimming: 2 bases; J trimming: 1 base; junction bases outside the gene matches: 10. The CDR3 runs 18 residues. The CDR3 here is CSARSGTGTSGSYNEQFF. CDR3 nucleotides: TGCAGTGCTAGAAGTGGGACAGGGACTAGCGGTTCCTACAATGAGCAGTTCTTC.

This chain uses TRBV10-3 with TRBJ2-5; TRBD1 matches 11 bases. The CDR3 runs to 17 residues. Looked up from germline, CDR1 is ENHRY and CDR2 is SYGVKD. The V gene end was trimmed by 6 bases and the J gene end by 1 base; junction bases not matched to a gene: 10. The chain's CDR3 is CAIRKEIGTGGQETQYF. In DNA, the CDR3 is TGTGCCATCAGGAAAGAAATCGGGACAGGGGGCCAAGAGACCCAGTACTTC.

J is TRBJ1-3 and V is TRBV20-1, with no clear D. This CDR3 has 12 residues. Trimming pared 3 bases from V and 0 bases from J, leaving 3 bases between. CDR1 is DFQATT and CDR2 is SNEGSKA in the germline V gene (reference sequence). The CDR3 loop is CSARFSGNTIYF. For the CDR3, the DNA is TGCAGTGCTAGGTTCTCTGGAAACACCATATATTTT.